This T cell receptor (beta chain) was identified during a study of regulatory T cells in long-lasting Graves disease. Study-level points and caveats: Since the sample size was small, accuracy may have been reduced.

There are many counts of this clonotype. Its antigen remains unknown. For TCR beta, libraries came from iRepertoire HTBI primers and Arm-PCR of CDR3 regions. TCRdb independently ran MiXCR on the multiplex PCR reads; one entry per CDR3 protein. The sample carries hundreds of thousands of distinct CDR3 sequences, roughly 17% recorded once. V was trimmed by 8 bases and J by 3 bases, leaving 14 bases between them. This CDR3 comprises 13 residues. CDR1 is SNHLY and CDR2 is FYNNEI in the germline V gene. As to time point: newly diagnosed GD, antithyroid drugs for less than 3 months. PBMCs were the source of the RNA used for TCR sequencing. These records were also assigned to another study, of T cells in Graves' hyperthyroidism and ophthalmopathy. That source notes: Subjects aged 18 to 65 presented with newly diagnosed hyperthyroidism of less than 2 months' duration. Those patients with uncontrolled infection, other autoimmune disease, pregnancy or lactation were excluded.

The chain combines TRBV2 with TRBJ2-7; a possible D gene is TRBD2 (5 bases). The clonotype originates from a woman aged 30 to 39 with Graves disease. Sequencing was performed on peripheral blood mononuclear cells (PBMCs), taken at new diagnosis, from a patient treated with antithyroid drugs. The CDR3 reads CASLARSGYEQYF. CDR3 bases: TGTGCCAGCCTAGCCCGATCTGGCTACGAGCAGTACTTC. Combining the CDR3 with reference TRBV2 and TRBJ2-7 gives the whole variable domain EPEVTQTPSHQVTQMGQEVILRCVPISNHLYFYWYRQILGQKVEFLVSFYNNEISEKSEIFDDQFSVERPDGSNFTLKIRSTKLEDSAMYFCASLARSGYEQYFGPGTRLTVT.